The source of this T cell receptor beta chain is a study of T cells expressing NK-cell markers. Across the study: One of eight sequenced donors was HCMV-seronegative; the other seven were seropositive.

About this clonotype itself: Antigen: not known.

Study-wide findings and caveats: For five or six donors, the dominant NKG2C+ clonotypes made up 1.0-7.0% of their CD8+ T cells.

Germline V CDR1 and CDR2: LNHNV, YYDKDF (reference sequence). There are 17 residues in the CDR3. With the 5' RACE reads reprocessed, TCRdb shows one record per CDR3 protein and no DNA. The specimen's table records hundreds of thousands of distinct CDR3 sequences. The source of this sequence is a man aged 18-30 years in good health. Sequencing input: blood T cells: a sorted CD56 or NKG2C T cell subset, CD4+ or CD8+ T cells, or bulk PBMC T cells (not recorded which). The chain combines TRBV15 with TRBJ2-7; the D gene TCRdb calls, TRBD1, cannot be checked with no DNA. Here the CDR3 reads CATSRDLPTGAFREQYF.